This T cell receptor (beta chain) was identified during a study of CD4+ T cells in melanoma. Regarding this clone: What it binds is unknown.

V was clipped by 6 bases and J by 5 bases; unmatched bases: 11. From germline, CDR1 is ENHRY and CDR2 SYGVKD. This CDR3 comprises 16 residues. Some clones are missing from TCRdb's copy, which holds only in-frame ones; the method was immunoSEQ multiplex PCR. The repertoire includes roughly 110,000 clones, 80% to 95% of them detected once, and less than 4% sits in the top ten. Overall study findings and caveats: In melanoma, neoantigen-specific CD4+ T cells reportedly differed in differentiation state. A reported correlation linked neoantigen-specific CD4+ T cells to CD8+, macrophage and B cell function.

J is TRBJ2-1 and V is TRBV10-3; 9 nucleotides align to TRBD2. The sequence was obtained from a human donor with melanoma. The sample comprised peripheral blood. CDR3 residues: CAISQGLAGRDNEQFF. The DNA of the CDR3 is TGTGCCATCAGCCAGGGACTAGCCGGTCGGGACAATGAGCAGTTCTTC.